This paragraph reports one T cell receptor beta chain. Its specificity is unknown. This entry belongs to a study of human T cells and chemical hapten exposure. Time point described: patch test 1, 2 weeks after DPC sensitization. Indicated treatment: therapeutic diphenylcyclopropenone sensitization with weekly scalp DPC. Only after blood had been drawn was each patch test applied. Those who donated were patients with alopecia, 18 to 70 years of age, and suitable for DPC. The germline V gene encodes CDR1 SQVTM and CDR2 ANQGSEA. V lost 7 bases, J lost 1 base, and 8 bases stayed unmatched. This CDR3 is 14 amino acids long. MiXCR, run by TCRdb on the RACE reads, gives a single entry per CDR3 protein. The sample includes 380,000 or so distinct CDR3 sequences, 4.8% of them seen just once. Study outcomes and limitations: The formation of large CDR3 similarity clusters by expanded TCRs significantly exceeded that of controls.

The clonotype originates from a woman aged 45-65 years with alopecia areata. Some clones in this sample may be carry-over from other donors' samples. Sequenced here: whole blood, sampled in connection with sensitization to the hapten diphenylcyclopropenone (DPC). J is TRBJ1-1 and V is TRBV29-1; TRBD1 matches at 8 bases. The CDR3 loop reads CSARTGSENTEAFF. The CDR3, as DNA: TGCAGCGCCCGGACAGGGTCAGAGAACACTGAAGCTTTCTTT. Full variable domain (rest looked up from reference TRBV29-1 and TRBJ1-1): SAVISQKPSRDICQRGTSLTIQCQVDSQVTMMFWYRQQPGQSLTLIATANQGSEATYESGFVIDKFPISRPNLTFSTLTVSNMSPEDSSIYLCSARTGSENTEAFFGQGTRLTVV.